This is a list of T cell receptor beta chains from one sample in a study of shared clonotypes between healthy human individuals. Some clones are missing from TCRdb's copy, which holds only in-frame ones; the method was immunoSEQ multiplex PCR. The repertoire holds over a million clones, with about 98.5% as singletons. Specimen: naive CD4+ T cells sorted from blood. The source of these receptors is a young man in good health. Both conserved end residues are part of each CDR3. D genes are given only for firm matches. The listing skips clone size in some rows; elsewhere it reads once, few, many or a size class.

d_gene: NA; j_gene: TRBJ1-1; abundance: NA; v_gene: TRBV19; CDR3nt: TGTGCCAGTAGTATAATGGGCAGGGAAGCTTTCTTT; CDR3aa: CASSIMGREAFF
d_gene: NA; j_gene: TRBJ2-2; abundance: NA; v_gene: TRBV28; CDR3nt: TGTGCCAGCAGTTTCCGGCTACCCAACACCGGGGAGCTGTTTTTT; CDR3aa: CASSFRLPNTGELFF
d_gene: TRBD2; j_gene: TRBJ2-1; abundance: NA; v_gene: TRBV4-1; CDR3nt: TGCGCCAGCAGCTCGGGACTAGCGGGGCCGATCTACAATGAGCAGTTCTTC; CDR3aa: CASSSGLAGPIYNEQFF
d_gene: NA; j_gene: TRBJ1-5; abundance: NA; v_gene: TRBV30; CDR3nt: TGTGCCTGGAGTGTACGGGCGCGCGGCAATCAGCCCCAGCATTTT; CDR3aa: CAWSVRARGNQPQHF
d_gene: NA; j_gene: TRBJ1-1; abundance: NA; v_gene: TRBV7-2; CDR3nt: TGTGCCAGCAGCTTGGGTTTGGGTCGGACAGAAGCTTTCTTT; CDR3aa: CASSLGLGRTEAFF
d_gene: NA; j_gene: TRBJ2-5; abundance: NA; v_gene: TRBV5-1; CDR3nt: TGCGCCAGCAGCTTGGGCGGAGCTCAAGAGACCCAGTACTTC; CDR3aa: CASSLGGAQETQYF
d_gene: NA; j_gene: TRBJ2-7; abundance: NA; v_gene: TRBV11-2; CDR3nt: TGTGCCAGCAGCCGCGTCAGGAGGGCCCTCGAAGAGCAGTACTTC; CDR3aa: CASSRVRRALEEQYF
d_gene: NA; j_gene: TRBJ2-3; abundance: NA; v_gene: TRBV11-3; CDR3nt: TGTGCCAGCAGTCGGCTAGCCACAGATACGCAGTATTTT; CDR3aa: CASSRLATDTQYF
d_gene: NA; j_gene: TRBJ2-2; abundance: NA; v_gene: TRBV7-2; CDR3nt: TGTGCCAGCAGCTTAAGTTTCCGGCCCAGCACCGGGGAGCTGTTTTTT; CDR3aa: CASSLSFRPSTGELFF
d_gene: NA; j_gene: TRBJ2-2; abundance: NA; v_gene: TRBV11-2; CDR3nt: TGTGCCAGCAGCTTAGGTACAGCTAACACCGGGGAGCTGTTTTTT; CDR3aa: CASSLGTANTGELFF
d_gene: TRBD1; j_gene: TRBJ1-5; abundance: NA; v_gene: TRBV5-4; CDR3nt: TGTGCCAGCAGCCTACAGGGGGCTGGGCAGCCCCAGCATTTT; CDR3aa: CASSLQGAGQPQHF
d_gene: TRBD1; j_gene: TRBJ1-1; abundance: NA; v_gene: TRBV18; CDR3nt: TGTGCCAGCTCACCCGGACAGGGATTGGGTTTCTTT; CDR3aa: CASSPGQGLGFF
d_gene: TRBD1; j_gene: TRBJ1-5; abundance: NA; v_gene: TRBV19; CDR3nt: TGTGCCAGTTCCCCCTCCTGGGACAGAAGCAATCAGCCCCAGCATTTT; CDR3aa: CASSPSWDRSNQPQHF
d_gene: TRBD2; j_gene: TRBJ2-7; abundance: once; v_gene: TRBV5-4; CDR3nt: TGTGCCAGCAGCCCAACAACTTTAGCGGGAGTTTACGAGCAGTACTTC; CDR3aa: CASSPTTLAGVYEQYF
d_gene: TRBD1; j_gene: TRBJ2-1; abundance: NA; v_gene: TRBV11-2; CDR3nt: TGTGCCAGCAGCACACTTACAGGGGAAAGGTTTAGTGAGCAGTTCTTC; CDR3aa: CASSTLTGERFSEQFF
d_gene: TRBD1; j_gene: TRBJ2-7; abundance: NA; v_gene: TRBV10-1; CDR3nt: TGCGCCAGCAGTTTGACAGGGGCGAACGAGCAGTACTTC; CDR3aa: CASSLTGANEQYF
d_gene: TRBD1; j_gene: TRBJ2-3; abundance: NA; v_gene: TRBV7-6; CDR3nt: TGTGCCAGCAGCACCGGGACAGGGGGAAGCACAGATACGCAGTATTTT; CDR3aa: CASSTGTGGSTDTQYF
d_gene: NA; j_gene: TRBJ2-2; abundance: NA; v_gene: TRBV5-1; CDR3nt: TGCGCCAGCACCCCTCTTCAGGACCAAACCGGGGAGCTGTTTTTT; CDR3aa: CASTPLQDQTGELFF
d_gene: TRBD2; j_gene: TRBJ2-1; abundance: NA; v_gene: TRBV15; CDR3nt: TGTGCCACCAGCAGAGATGCGGTAGCGGGAAGGGAGCAGTTCTTC; CDR3aa: CATSRDAVAGREQFF
d_gene: NA; j_gene: TRBJ1-2; abundance: NA; v_gene: TRBV2; CDR3nt: TGTGCCAGCAGTGGACCCTCTCCCATCTATGGCTACACCTTC; CDR3aa: CASSGPSPIYGYTF